Listed below are T cell receptor beta chains from one sample, sequenced in a study of glioma-infiltrating T cells after dendritic cell vaccination. Using immunoSEQ multiplex PCR, the repertoire was profiled, and TCRdb retains in-frame clones only, with some absent. The repertoire has about 58,000 clones, under 90% of them found once; the top ten carry roughly 9%. The source was blood, collected after dendritic cell vaccination. These receptors originate from a human donor with glioblastoma. Both conserved end residues are part of each CDR3. D genes are given only for firm matches. Clone size is shown for a subset of rows, as once, few, many or a class of expanded clone.

j_call: TRBJ1-3; v_call: TRBV4-3; clone_size: NA; d_call: NA; cdr3_aa: CASSQGSGPNSGNTIYF; cdr3_nt: TGCGCCAGCAGCCAAGGGTCAGGTCCAAACTCTGGAAACACCATATATTTT
j_call: TRBJ2-5; v_call: TRBV11-2; clone_size: NA; d_call: TRBD2; cdr3_aa: CASSASGRGETQYF; cdr3_nt: TGTGCCAGCAGCGCTAGCGGGCGGGGAGAGACCCAGTACTTC
j_call: TRBJ1-5; v_call: TRBV6-5; clone_size: once; d_call: TRBD1; cdr3_aa: CASSYKQGAGQPQHF; cdr3_nt: TGTGCCAGCAGTTACAAACAGGGGGCCGGTCAGCCCCAGCATTTT
j_call: TRBJ1-1; v_call: TRBV14; clone_size: NA; d_call: TRBD1; cdr3_aa: CASSQYRGQYNTEAFF; cdr3_nt: TGTGCCAGCAGCCAGTACAGGGGACAATATAACACTGAAGCTTTCTTT
j_call: TRBJ2-7; v_call: TRBV7-9; clone_size: once; d_call: TRBD2; cdr3_aa: CASSGGRAPYEQYF; cdr3_nt: TGTGCCAGCAGCGGGGGGAGGGCGCCCTACGAGCAGTACTTC
j_call: TRBJ2-7; v_call: TRBV5-4; clone_size: NA; d_call: TRBD1; cdr3_aa: CASTRTGTYEQYF; cdr3_nt: TGTGCCAGCACCAGGACAGGGACCTACGAGCAGTACTTC
j_call: TRBJ1-1; v_call: TRBV4-1; clone_size: NA; d_call: TRBD1; cdr3_aa: CASSRKDRENTEAFF; cdr3_nt: TGCGCCAGCAGCCGAAAGGACAGGGAGAACACTGAAGCTTTCTTT
j_call: TRBJ1-3; v_call: TRBV11-2; clone_size: NA; d_call: NA; cdr3_aa: CASSLGPGVENTIYF; cdr3_nt: TGTGCCAGCAGCTTAGGTCCAGGGGTGGAAAACACCATATATTTT
j_call: TRBJ2-7; v_call: TRBV11-2; clone_size: NA; d_call: NA; cdr3_aa: CASSYDRRSSYEQYF; cdr3_nt: TGTGCCAGCAGCTATGACAGGAGAAGCTCCTACGAGCAGTACTTC
j_call: TRBJ2-5; v_call: TRBV10-3; clone_size: NA; d_call: TRBD2; cdr3_aa: CAINPGGRDGQTQYF; cdr3_nt: TGTGCCATCAATCCGGGAGGGAGGGACGGCCAGACCCAGTACTTC
j_call: TRBJ1-1; v_call: TRBV10-3; clone_size: once; d_call: TRBD1; cdr3_aa: CAIRRDREGTEAFF; cdr3_nt: TGTGCCATCAGGAGGGACAGGGAGGGCACTGAAGCTTTCTTT
j_call: TRBJ1-1; v_call: TRBV11-2; clone_size: NA; d_call: TRBD1; cdr3_aa: CASSRLNRDRGRGGAFF; cdr3_nt: TGTGCCAGCAGCCGATTGAACCGGGACAGGGGTAGGGGAGGGGCTTTCTTT
j_call: TRBJ2-1; v_call: TRBV9; clone_size: NA; d_call: TRBD2; cdr3_aa: CASSVALARYNEQFF; cdr3_nt: TGTGCCAGCAGCGTAGCACTAGCGAGATACAATGAGCAGTTCTTC
j_call: TRBJ2-3; v_call: TRBV9; clone_size: few; d_call: NA; cdr3_aa: CASSVSPARRTSTDTQYF; cdr3_nt: TGTGCCAGCAGCGTAAGCCCCGCGAGGAGGACTAGCACAGATACGCAGTATTTT
j_call: TRBJ2-7; v_call: TRBV19; clone_size: NA; d_call: NA; cdr3_aa: CASSIDSRSPLGEQYF; cdr3_nt: TGTGCCAGTAGTATAGATTCCCGGTCCCCTCTAGGAGAGCAGTACTTC
j_call: TRBJ2-1; v_call: TRBV1; clone_size: once; d_call: NA; cdr3_aa: CTSSQVTSGGANEQFF; cdr3_nt: TGCACCAGCAGCCAGGTCACTAGCGGGGGGGCAAATGAGCAGTTCTTC
j_call: TRBJ2-1; v_call: TRBV19; clone_size: few; d_call: TRBD2; cdr3_aa: CASSIRLAPAEQFF; cdr3_nt: TGTGCCAGTAGTATAAGACTAGCCCCCGCTGAGCAGTTCTTC
j_call: TRBJ2-2; v_call: TRBV11-1; clone_size: NA; d_call: NA; cdr3_aa: CASTTTSGTGELFF; cdr3_nt: TGTGCCAGCACTACAACATCGGGCACCGGGGAGCTGTTTTTT
j_call: TRBJ1-6; v_call: TRBV7-9; clone_size: once; d_call: TRBD1; cdr3_aa: CASSAPGQGYNSPLHF; cdr3_nt: TGTGCCAGCAGCGCTCCGGGACAGGGTTATAATTCACCCCTCCACTTT
j_call: TRBJ2-7; v_call: TRBV4-3; clone_size: NA; d_call: NA; cdr3_aa: CASSQEVSGVIYEQYF; cdr3_nt: TGCGCCAGCAGCCAAGAGGTATCCGGGGTGATTTACGAGCAGTACTTC
j_call: TRBJ2-3; v_call: TRBV9; clone_size: NA; d_call: TRBD2; cdr3_aa: CASGGVSTDTQYF; cdr3_nt: TGTGCCAGCGGGGGGGTATCCACAGATACGCAGTATTTT
j_call: TRBJ1-1; v_call: TRBV5-1; clone_size: NA; d_call: NA; cdr3_aa: CASSSGLTGTNTEAFF; cdr3_nt: TGCGCCAGCAGCTCGGGCTTAACCGGGACAAACACTGAAGCTTTCTTT
j_call: TRBJ1-2; v_call: TRBV5-4; clone_size: NA; d_call: NA; cdr3_aa: CASSIDSRGRGRGYTF; cdr3_nt: TGTGCCAGCAGCATCGACAGCAGGGGTAGAGGACGGGGCTACACCTTC
j_call: TRBJ1-2; v_call: TRBV5-1; clone_size: NA; d_call: TRBD1; cdr3_aa: CASSLATGADGYTF; cdr3_nt: TGCGCCAGCAGCTTGGCAACAGGGGCAGACGGCTACACCTTC
j_call: TRBJ2-2; v_call: TRBV7-3; clone_size: NA; d_call: TRBD1; cdr3_aa: CASSLQTGVMGELFF; cdr3_nt: TGTGCCAGCAGCCTACAGACAGGGGTCATGGGGGAGCTGTTTTTT
j_call: TRBJ2-3; v_call: TRBV12-5; clone_size: NA; d_call: TRBD1; cdr3_aa: CASGLARQGALSADTQYF; cdr3_nt: TGTGCTAGTGGTTTGGCACGACAGGGGGCGCTTTCTGCAGATACGCAGTATTTT
j_call: TRBJ2-7; v_call: TRBV27; clone_size: NA; d_call: NA; cdr3_aa: CASTNDRGAKSYEQYF; cdr3_nt: TGTGCCAGCACCAACGATCGGGGGGCAAAGTCCTACGAGCAGTACTTC
j_call: TRBJ1-2; v_call: TRBV4-1; clone_size: NA; d_call: NA; cdr3_aa: CASSQFQGFNYGYTF; cdr3_nt: TGCGCCAGCAGCCAATTTCAGGGATTTAACTATGGCTACACCTTC
j_call: TRBJ2-5; v_call: TRBV2; clone_size: NA; d_call: NA; cdr3_aa: CASSKSGGGGWETQYF; cdr3_nt: TGTGCCAGCAGCAAAAGCGGAGGGGGCGGCTGGGAGACCCAGTACTTC
j_call: TRBJ1-2; v_call: TRBV7-9; clone_size: NA; d_call: NA; cdr3_aa: CASSLGWSRVDGYTF; cdr3_nt: TGTGCCAGCAGCTTAGGATGGTCACGGGTTGACGGCTACACCTTC
j_call: TRBJ2-1; v_call: TRBV9; clone_size: few; d_call: TRBD2; cdr3_aa: CASSVGGGLSEQFF; cdr3_nt: TGTGCCAGCAGCGTGGGCGGGGGGCTGTCTGAGCAGTTCTTC
j_call: TRBJ2-7; v_call: TRBV11-2; clone_size: NA; d_call: TRBD1; cdr3_aa: CASRYIRDRGLGEQYF; cdr3_nt: TGTGCCAGCAGATATATTCGGGACAGGGGATTGGGCGAGCAGTACTTC
j_call: TRBJ2-1; v_call: TRBV4-3; clone_size: once; d_call: TRBD1; cdr3_aa: CASSQWRGGLPKSSYNEQFF; cdr3_nt: TGCGCCAGCAGCCAATGGAGAGGGGGCCTCCCAAAGAGCTCCTACAATGAGCAGTTCTTC
j_call: TRBJ1-4; v_call: TRBV5-1; clone_size: NA; d_call: TRBD1; cdr3_aa: CASSQRGQANEKLFF; cdr3_nt: TGCGCCAGCAGCCAAAGGGGGCAGGCTAATGAAAAACTGTTTTTT
j_call: TRBJ2-7; v_call: TRBV28; clone_size: NA; d_call: NA; cdr3_aa: CASSPHLGQSYEQYF; cdr3_nt: TGTGCCAGCAGTCCCCATCTCGGACAGAGCTACGAGCAGTACTTC
j_call: TRBJ1-2; v_call: TRBV7-9; clone_size: few; d_call: TRBD1; cdr3_aa: CASSDRGLYYGYTF; cdr3_nt: TGTGCCAGCAGCGACAGGGGGCTATACTATGGCTACACCTTC
j_call: TRBJ2-3; v_call: TRBV5-4; clone_size: NA; d_call: TRBD2; cdr3_aa: CASSLGTSRSDTQYF; cdr3_nt: TGTGCCAGCAGCTTGGGGACTAGCAGGTCAGATACGCAGTATTTT
j_call: TRBJ2-2; v_call: TRBV6-1; clone_size: NA; d_call: NA; cdr3_aa: CASSDRGTGAGELFF; cdr3_nt: TGTGCCAGCAGTGACCGGGGGACGGGGGCCGGGGAGCTGTTTTTT
j_call: TRBJ1-6; v_call: TRBV27; clone_size: NA; d_call: TRBD1; cdr3_aa: CASSFFTGTANSPLHF; cdr3_nt: TGTGCCAGCAGTTTCTTCACCGGGACAGCGAATTCACCCCTCCACTTT
j_call: TRBJ2-1; v_call: TRBV11-1; clone_size: NA; d_call: NA; cdr3_aa: CASSISGSYNEQFF; cdr3_nt: TGTGCCAGCAGCATTAGTGGTTCCTACAATGAGCAGTTCTTC
j_call: TRBJ2-7; v_call: TRBV27; clone_size: NA; d_call: TRBD1; cdr3_aa: CASSLEDRSGEQYF; cdr3_nt: TGTGCCAGCAGTTTAGAGGACAGGAGCGGCGAGCAGTACTTC
j_call: TRBJ2-5; v_call: TRBV11-1; clone_size: NA; d_call: NA; cdr3_aa: CASSPSPVRRDQETQYF; cdr3_nt: TGTGCCAGCAGCCCATCCCCGGTCCGCCGTGACCAAGAGACCCAGTACTTC
j_call: TRBJ1-1; v_call: TRBV28; clone_size: NA; d_call: TRBD1; cdr3_aa: CASSDGQANTEAFF; cdr3_nt: TGTGCCAGCAGTGACGGACAGGCAAACACTGAAGCTTTCTTT
j_call: TRBJ1-1; v_call: TRBV7-8; clone_size: NA; d_call: NA; cdr3_aa: CASKLKVGHKEAFF; cdr3_nt: TGTGCCAGCAAGCTTAAGGTGGGACACAAGGAAGCTTTCTTT
j_call: TRBJ1-1; v_call: TRBV5-1; clone_size: NA; d_call: NA; cdr3_aa: CASSLSTGSKETEAFF; cdr3_nt: TGCGCCAGCAGCTTGTCAACAGGGTCCAAAGAGACTGAAGCTTTCTTT
j_call: TRBJ2-7; v_call: TRBV4-3; clone_size: NA; d_call: NA; cdr3_aa: CASSQETGQRPYEQYF; cdr3_nt: TGCGCCAGCAGCCAAGAAACAGGGCAAAGACCCTACGAGCAGTACTTC
j_call: TRBJ1-4; v_call: TRBV28; clone_size: NA; d_call: NA; cdr3_aa: CASTYTGLTNEKLFF; cdr3_nt: TGTGCCAGTACATATACGGGGTTAACTAATGAAAAACTGTTTTTT
j_call: TRBJ2-5; v_call: TRBV18; clone_size: NA; d_call: TRBD2; cdr3_aa: CASSRRPLAGGKSETQYF; cdr3_nt: TGTGCCAGCTCACGAAGACCTCTAGCGGGGGGGAAGTCGGAGACCCAGTACTTC
j_call: TRBJ1-4; v_call: TRBV2; clone_size: NA; d_call: NA; cdr3_aa: CASSERPVGGRGTNEKLFF; cdr3_nt: TGTGCCAGCAGTGAAAGGCCGGTCGGGGGGCGAGGAACTAATGAAAAACTGTTTTTT
j_call: TRBJ2-3; v_call: TRBV19; clone_size: NA; d_call: NA; cdr3_aa: CASSLSTDTQYF; cdr3_nt: TGTGCCAGTAGTCTGAGCACAGATACGCAGTATTTT